The TCR beta chain under discussion was sequenced for a study of cytomegalovirus exposure and HLA in healthy donors. This clone was seen only a few times. The germline V gene encodes CDR1 KGHSH and CDR2 LQKENI. V dropped 3 bases and J dropped 1 base, with 8 bases sitting between them. This CDR3 has 14 residues. The PCR was carried out with 60 Vbeta primers and 13 Jbeta primers. Measured with immunoSEQ multiplex PCR; TCRdb has only the in-frame clones, and not every one. The sample records 110,000 to 150,000 clones, over 70% being singletons. The origin of this receptor is a woman aged 40-49 years in good health and CMV-seronegative. The genes are TRBV18 and TRBJ2-3, with TRBD1 as a possible D gene (5 bases). The specimen was PBMCs. The CDR3 DNA reads TGTGCCAGCTCACCGGACACACGCACAGATACGCAGTATTTT. Translated: CASSPDTRTDTQYF.